This T cell receptor (beta chain) appears in the sequencing data of a study of cytomegalovirus exposure and HLA in healthy donors. Study results and caveats: Clonal expansion was found to be greater in HLA-associated TCR beta chains than in equally common others in a later analysis.

PCR used 60 Vbeta primers and 13 Jbeta primers. Per the study methods: Unique TCR beta chains numbered 60 million to 100 million in a later analysis, with roughly 11 million shared. Using immunoSEQ multiplex PCR, the repertoire was profiled, and TCRdb retains in-frame clones only, with some absent. The V and J calls and clone size were taken over from that table, and D and trimming were inferred from the DNA. The table records some 150,000 clones, about 71% of them present only once. As to this clone: The antigen is undetermined.

The sample taken for sequencing was PBMCs. This receptor was obtained from a woman in her sixties or seventies in good health and CMV-seropositive.

The CDR3 reads CASSVGTGAYEQYF. CDR3 DNA sequence: TGCGCCAGCAGCGTCGGGACTGGAGCCTACGAGCAGTACTTC. The genes are TRBV5-1 and TRBJ2-7; a weak D match, TRBD2 (6 bases). The germline V gene has CDR1 SGHRS and CDR2 YFSETQ. V lost 4 bases to trimming and J lost 2 bases, with 13 bases between them. CDR3 length: 14 amino acids.